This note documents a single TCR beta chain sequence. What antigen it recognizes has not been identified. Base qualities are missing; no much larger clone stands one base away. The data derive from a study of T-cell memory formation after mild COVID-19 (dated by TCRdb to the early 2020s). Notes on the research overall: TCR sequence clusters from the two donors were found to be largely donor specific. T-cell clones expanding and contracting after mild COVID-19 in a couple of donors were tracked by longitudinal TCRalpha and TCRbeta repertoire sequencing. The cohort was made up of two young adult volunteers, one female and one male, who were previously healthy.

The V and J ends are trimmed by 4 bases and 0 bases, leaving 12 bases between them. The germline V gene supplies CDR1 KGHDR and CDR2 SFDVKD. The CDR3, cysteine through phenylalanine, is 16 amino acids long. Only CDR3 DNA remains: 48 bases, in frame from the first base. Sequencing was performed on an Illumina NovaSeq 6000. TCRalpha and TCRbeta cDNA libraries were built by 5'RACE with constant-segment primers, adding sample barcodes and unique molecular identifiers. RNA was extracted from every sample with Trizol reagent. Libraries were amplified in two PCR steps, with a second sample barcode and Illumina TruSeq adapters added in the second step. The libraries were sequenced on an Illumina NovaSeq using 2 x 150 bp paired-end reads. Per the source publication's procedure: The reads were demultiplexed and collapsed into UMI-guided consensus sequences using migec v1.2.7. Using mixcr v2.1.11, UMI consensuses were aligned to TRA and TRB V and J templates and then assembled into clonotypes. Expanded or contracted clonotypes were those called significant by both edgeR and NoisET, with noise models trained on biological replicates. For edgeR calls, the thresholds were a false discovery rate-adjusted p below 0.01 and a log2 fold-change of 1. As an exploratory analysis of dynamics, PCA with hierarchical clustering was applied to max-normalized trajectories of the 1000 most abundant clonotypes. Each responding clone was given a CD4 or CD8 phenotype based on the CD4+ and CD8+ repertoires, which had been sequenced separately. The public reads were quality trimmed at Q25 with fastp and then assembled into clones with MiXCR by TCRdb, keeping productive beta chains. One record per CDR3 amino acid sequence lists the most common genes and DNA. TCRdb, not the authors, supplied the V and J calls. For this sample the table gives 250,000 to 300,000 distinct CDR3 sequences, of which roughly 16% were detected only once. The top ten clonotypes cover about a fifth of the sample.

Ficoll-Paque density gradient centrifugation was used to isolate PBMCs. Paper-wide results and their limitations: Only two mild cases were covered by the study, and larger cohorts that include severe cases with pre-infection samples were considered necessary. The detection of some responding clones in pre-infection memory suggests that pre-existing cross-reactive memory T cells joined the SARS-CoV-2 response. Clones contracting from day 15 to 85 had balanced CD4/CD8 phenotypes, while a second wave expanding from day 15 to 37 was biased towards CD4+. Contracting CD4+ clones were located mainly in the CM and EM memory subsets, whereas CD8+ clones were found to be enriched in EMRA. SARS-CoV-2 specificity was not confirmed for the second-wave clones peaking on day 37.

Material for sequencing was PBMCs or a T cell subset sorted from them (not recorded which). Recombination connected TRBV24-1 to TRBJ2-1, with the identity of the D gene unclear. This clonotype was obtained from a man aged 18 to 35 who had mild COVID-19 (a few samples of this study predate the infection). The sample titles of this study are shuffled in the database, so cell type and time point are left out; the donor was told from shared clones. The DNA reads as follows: TGTGCCACCAGTGAGGACCGGTATAGCTCCTACAATGAGCAGTTCTTC. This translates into CATSEDRYSSYNEQFF.